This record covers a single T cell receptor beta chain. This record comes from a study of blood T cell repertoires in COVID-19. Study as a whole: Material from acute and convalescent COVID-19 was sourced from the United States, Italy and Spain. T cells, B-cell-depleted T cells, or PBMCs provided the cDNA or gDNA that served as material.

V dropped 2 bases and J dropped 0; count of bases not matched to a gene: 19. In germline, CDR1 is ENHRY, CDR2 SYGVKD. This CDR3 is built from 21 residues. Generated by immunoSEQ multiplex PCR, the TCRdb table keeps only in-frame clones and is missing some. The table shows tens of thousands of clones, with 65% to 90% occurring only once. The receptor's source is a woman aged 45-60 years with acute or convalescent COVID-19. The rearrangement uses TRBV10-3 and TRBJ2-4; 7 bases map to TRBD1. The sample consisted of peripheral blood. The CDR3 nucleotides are TGTGCCATCAGTGAGGAGGATTTGACAGGGCTCCTAAACGTAGCCAAAAACATTCAGTACTTC. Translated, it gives CAISEEDLTGLLNVAKNIQYF.